This T cell receptor beta chain comes out of a study of human T cells and chemical hapten exposure. A single record per CDR3 protein comes from TCRdb applying MiXCR to the RACE reads. The table includes some 79,000 distinct CDR3 sequences, roughly a tenth detected once. Ten or more counts support this clonotype. The time point was: patch test 2, 6 weeks after DPC sensitization. Treatment noted: therapeutic diphenylcyclopropenone sensitization with weekly scalp DPC. The study enrolled 18 to 70-year-old alopecia patients suitable for DPC. With 1 base removed from V and 4 bases from J, the gap between germline ends came to 13 bases. Germline V gene lookup returns CDR1 SGHTA and CDR2 FQGNSA. This CDR3 has 16 amino acids.

The source was whole blood, collected in connection with sensitization to the hapten diphenylcyclopropenone (DPC). The chain recombines TRBV7-2 with TRBJ1-4; TRBD1 might be the D (5 bases). This TCR was recovered from a woman in her forties or fifties with alopecia areata. Some clones in this sample may be carry-over from other donors' samples. Written as DNA, the CDR3 is TGTGCCAGCAGCTTAGAAGGGGTGCTTGGTAATGAAAAACTGTTTTTT. Translation gives CASSLEGVLGNEKLFF.